This T cell receptor beta chain was recorded in a study of human CD8 memory T cell subsets. Healthy donors' buffy coats yielded the PBMC. The germline V gene has CDR1 MGHRA and CDR2 YSYEKL. This CDR3 is built from 14 residues. Construction of TCR beta libraries was accomplished by means of UMI-labeled 5' RACE. From the 5' RACE reads, TCRdb lists one entry per CDR3 protein and no DNA. The specimen's table records about 17,000 distinct CDR3 sequences. Specimen: CD8+ stem-like memory T cells (TSCM and TCM) sorted from PBMCs. Subset defined: stem-like memory CD8 T cells (TSTEM), CCR7+ PD-1- TIGIT-. The chain has TRBV4-1 and TRBJ1-2; lacking DNA, the TRBD1 call made by TCRdb goes unchecked. The TCR comes from a human donor in good health. The CDR3: CASSQVGDSYGYTF.